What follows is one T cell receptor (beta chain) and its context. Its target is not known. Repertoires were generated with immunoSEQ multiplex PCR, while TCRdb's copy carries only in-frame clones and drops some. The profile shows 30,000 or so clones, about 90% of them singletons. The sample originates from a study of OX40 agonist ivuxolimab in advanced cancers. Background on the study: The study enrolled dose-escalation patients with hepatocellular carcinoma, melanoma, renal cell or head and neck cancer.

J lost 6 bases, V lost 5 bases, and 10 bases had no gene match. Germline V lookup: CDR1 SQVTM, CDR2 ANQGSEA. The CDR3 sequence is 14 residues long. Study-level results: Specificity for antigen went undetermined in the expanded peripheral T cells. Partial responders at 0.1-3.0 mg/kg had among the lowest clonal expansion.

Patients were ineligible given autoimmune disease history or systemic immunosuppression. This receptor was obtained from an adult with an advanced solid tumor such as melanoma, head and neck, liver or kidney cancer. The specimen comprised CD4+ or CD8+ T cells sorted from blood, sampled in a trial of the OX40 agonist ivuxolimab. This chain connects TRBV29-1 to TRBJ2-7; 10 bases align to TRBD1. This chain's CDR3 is CSVLESGTGVEQYF. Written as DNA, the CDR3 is TGCAGCGTTTTGGAATCCGGGACAGGGGTCGAGCAGTACTTC.